Listed below are T cell receptor beta chains from one sample, sequenced in a study of CD8 T cells in ankylosing spondylitis. One entry per CDR3 protein results from TCRdb running MiXCR on the 5' RACE reads. This repertoire shows roughly 120,000 distinct CDR3 sequences, about an eighth found once; its top ten account for approximately 3.1%. Sequenced sample: blood, either unsorted or a sorted T cell fraction (not recorded which). These receptors all stem from a female donor with ankylosing spondylitis or in good health (not recorded which). CDR3s include the opening cysteine and the closing phenylalanine or tryptophan. The order of the fields is V gene, J gene, clone size, CDR3 protein. Only some rows state a clone size, as once, few, many or a class for expanded clones.

v_gene: TRBV20-1
j_gene: TRBJ2-5
abundance: -
CDR3aa: CSARSSTSQETQYF

v_gene: TRBV5-1
j_gene: TRBJ2-7
abundance: many
CDR3aa: CASSVPSYEQYF

v_gene: TRBV12-5
j_gene: TRBJ1-1
abundance: -
CDR3aa: CASGLAGPTEAFF

v_gene: TRBV7-9
j_gene: TRBJ2-2
abundance: -
CDR3aa: CASSRKTSGPGELFF

v_gene: TRBV28
j_gene: TRBJ1-6
abundance: few
CDR3aa: CASSIQGVGNSPLHF

v_gene: TRBV12-3/TRBV12-4
j_gene: TRBJ2-3
abundance: many
CDR3aa: CASRQGGPQYF

v_gene: TRBV5-1
j_gene: TRBJ2-5
abundance: many
CDR3aa: CASSFRAGEETQYF

v_gene: TRBV5-1
j_gene: TRBJ2-6
abundance: -
CDR3aa: CASSLGRFSGANVLTF

v_gene: TRBV29-1
j_gene: TRBJ2-3
abundance: -
CDR3aa: CSVDQGEGTDTQYF

v_gene: TRBV5-1
j_gene: TRBJ2-1
abundance: few
CDR3aa: CASSANPGGNEQFF

v_gene: TRBV11-2
j_gene: TRBJ1-2
abundance: few
CDR3aa: CASSLGTSNPGYGYTF

v_gene: TRBV5-5
j_gene: TRBJ2-3
abundance: few
CDR3aa: CATFHGTYTDTQYF